This T cell receptor (beta chain) was found in a study of T cells after posttransplantation cyclophosphamide. Only one count was recorded for this clone. The target antigen is unknown. The germline gives CDR1 MGHRA, CDR2 YSYEKL. V was cut by 4 bases and J by 2 bases, with 12 bases left in between. The CDR3 has 14 residues. TCRdb keeps only in-frame clones here, not all; method: immunoSEQ multiplex PCR. The repertoire holds 20,000 to 25,000 clones, with 80% to 90% as singletons. Whole-study findings and limits: After PTCy, TRB diversity resembled that of CNI/methotrexate controls. TRB overlap between skin or GI tissue T cells and blood was limited.

Controls had myeloablative marrow grafts with methotrexate and calcineurin inhibitor, sampled at 1 year. The source is a female patient aged 45 to 65 who received an allogeneic stem cell transplant from an unrelated donor, was CMV-positive, and had chronic GVHD only. Part of the T cell pool may stem from the graft donor. This sample comprised PBMCs, obtained after an allogeneic stem cell transplant with a calcineurin inhibitor and methotrexate. V gene TRBV4-1 combines with J gene TRBJ2-7; D not certain. The CDR3 DNA reads as TGCGCCAGCAGCCCGCAACTAAGGCCCTACGAGCAGTACTTC. This codes for CASSPQLRPYEQYF.